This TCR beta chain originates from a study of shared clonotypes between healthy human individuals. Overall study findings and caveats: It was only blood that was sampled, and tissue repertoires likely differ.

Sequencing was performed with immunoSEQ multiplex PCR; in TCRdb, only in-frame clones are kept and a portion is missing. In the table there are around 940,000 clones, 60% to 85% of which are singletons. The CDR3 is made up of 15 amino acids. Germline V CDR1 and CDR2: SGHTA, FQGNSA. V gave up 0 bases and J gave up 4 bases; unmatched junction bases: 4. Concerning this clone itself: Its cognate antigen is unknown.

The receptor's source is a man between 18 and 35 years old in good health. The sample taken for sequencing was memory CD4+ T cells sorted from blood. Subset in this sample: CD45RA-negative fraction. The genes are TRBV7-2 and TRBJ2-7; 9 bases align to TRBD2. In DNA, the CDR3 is TGTGCCAGCAGCTTAGCGGCGGGAGGGCAATACGAGCAGTACTTC. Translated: CASSLAAGGQYEQYF.